These T cell receptor beta chains were read from a single sample in a study of blood T cell repertoires in COVID-19. Clones were sequenced by immunoSEQ multiplex PCR, and TCRdb holds only the in-frame ones, with some missing. The data hold 120,000 to 150,000 clones, with roughly 77% observed a single time. Sequences were obtained from peripheral blood. The receptors originated from a man between 60 and 75 years old with acute or convalescent COVID-19. The CDR3 runs from the conserved cysteine through the conserved F or W.

cdr3_aa: CASSDRGLAGEVVDTQYF
v_call: TRBV6-4
j_call: TRBJ2-3

cdr3_aa: CASRTGLAGSGANVLTF
v_call: TRBV2
j_call: TRBJ2-6

cdr3_aa: CASSSGTGLGNTIYF
v_call: TRBV18
j_call: TRBJ1-3

cdr3_aa: CASSPQNKVEKLFF
v_call: TRBV6-5
j_call: TRBJ1-4

cdr3_aa: CASSLDPAYEQYF
v_call: TRBV11-2
j_call: TRBJ2-7

cdr3_aa: CASSVARQGGTEAFF
v_call: TRBV9
j_call: TRBJ1-1

cdr3_aa: CASSRGQGTRGTDTQYF
v_call: TRBV11-3
j_call: TRBJ2-3

cdr3_aa: CASSRSGRAAGELFF
v_call: TRBV4-1
j_call: TRBJ2-2

cdr3_aa: CASSSPGTGTHEQYF
v_call: TRBV28
j_call: TRBJ2-7

cdr3_aa: CASSFTQYEQYF
v_call: TRBV5-1
j_call: TRBJ2-7

cdr3_aa: CASSKAGTGAIPSPDTDTQYF
v_call: TRBV21-1
j_call: TRBJ2-3

cdr3_aa: CASRGLPLSNQPQHF
v_call: TRBV6-5
j_call: TRBJ1-5

cdr3_aa: CASSLSSGRARTGFGTQYF
v_call: TRBV5-1
j_call: TRBJ2-3

cdr3_aa: CASSRRRAGGYTF
v_call: TRBV3-1/TRBV3-2
j_call: TRBJ1-2

cdr3_aa: CASSYYRSSGANVLTF
v_call: TRBV6-5
j_call: TRBJ2-6

cdr3_aa: CASSFQGPNYGYTF
v_call: TRBV5-4
j_call: TRBJ1-2

cdr3_aa: CASSEQGATDTQYF
v_call: TRBV2
j_call: TRBJ2-3

cdr3_aa: CSGTGVETQYF
v_call: TRBV29-1
j_call: TRBJ2-5

cdr3_aa: CASSSIDSRGTQYF
v_call: TRBV28
j_call: TRBJ2-3

cdr3_aa: CASSLGRQEFGAFF
v_call: TRBV4-2
j_call: TRBJ1-1

cdr3_aa: CAIRQGLDSGNTIYF
v_call: TRBV10-3
j_call: TRBJ1-3

cdr3_aa: CASSNTGRREWYNEQFF
v_call: TRBV21-1
j_call: TRBJ2-1

cdr3_aa: CASTGVGWDSPLHF
v_call: TRBV6-5
j_call: TRBJ1-6

cdr3_aa: CAWRGIDSNNEKLFF
v_call: TRBV30
j_call: TRBJ1-4

cdr3_aa: CASSLEGWNSPLHF
v_call: TRBV6-5
j_call: TRBJ1-6

cdr3_aa: CASSLGGPEAFF
v_call: TRBV7-2
j_call: TRBJ1-1

cdr3_aa: CAILDRGVDTQYF
v_call: TRBV10-3
j_call: TRBJ2-3

cdr3_aa: CASSLIGFDYTF
v_call: TRBV12-3/TRBV12-4
j_call: TRBJ1-2

cdr3_aa: CASSLALGLTNTEAFF
v_call: TRBV5-1
j_call: TRBJ1-1

cdr3_aa: CASLERTSGNTIYF
v_call: TRBV28
j_call: TRBJ1-3

cdr3_aa: CATSDNDYGYTF
v_call: TRBV24-1
j_call: TRBJ1-2

cdr3_aa: CASSGQGSSYNSPLHF
v_call: TRBV2
j_call: TRBJ1-6

cdr3_aa: CASSSGQGGKTQYF
v_call: TRBV5-4
j_call: TRBJ2-5

cdr3_aa: CASGVSGIGETQYF
v_call: TRBV6-5
j_call: TRBJ2-5